One and the same sample provided the 23 T cell receptor beta chains below, sequenced in a study of T-cell memory formation after mild COVID-19. TCRdb passed the 5' RACE reads through MiXCR, listing each CDR3 protein once. The sample consists of approximately 270,000 distinct CDR3 sequences, around 15% of them appearing once. Material for sequencing was PBMCs or a T cell subset sorted from them (not recorded which). These receptors originate from a man between 18 and 35 years old who had mild COVID-19 (a few samples of this study predate the infection). Cell type and time point are not known.

This clonotype showed up just a few times. The rearrangement joins TRBV7-2 to TRBJ1-2; the D is unclear. The CDR3 has 13 amino acids. Between the trimmed V and J ends, which lost 4 bases and 2 bases, there was a span of 8 bases. CDR1 and CDR2 (germline): SGHTA, FQGNSA. Here the CDR3 DNA reads TGTGCCAGCAGCTCTACATCGAACTATGGCTACACCTTC. Translating gives CASSSTSNYGYTF.

This chain links TRBV29-1 with TRBJ2-1; D gene ambiguous. CDR1 and CDR2 (germline): SQVTM, ANQGSEA. V lost 8 bases, J lost 2 bases, and 13 bases lay in between. The CDR3 is 13 residues long. As DNA, the CDR3 is TGCAGCATGCCCGGAGCTGCCTACAATGAGCAGTTCTTC. Translated: CSMPGAAYNEQFF.

This clonotype was counted only a few times. This rearrangement joins TRBV4-3 to TRBJ1-1, with D maybe TRBD1 (5 bases). There are 15 residues in the CDR3. Looked up from germline, CDR1 is LGHNA and CDR2 is YSLEER. V was pared by 4 bases and J by 3 bases, with 15 bases between. This CDR3 is CASSLELGGDTEAFF. Here the CDR3 DNA reads TGCGCCAGCAGCCTTGAGTTGGGGGGAGACACTGAAGCTTTCTTT.

Only a few counts were recorded for this clonotype. The rearrangement joins TRBV5-1 to TRBJ2-3, with no clear D. This CDR3 is 15 amino acids long. Trimming stripped 4 bases from V and 0 bases from J, with 12 bases between. CDR1 and CDR2 from the germline V gene are SGHRS and YFSETQ. CDR3 protein: CASSDPDGSTDTQYF. The DNA for the CDR3 is TGCGCCAGCAGCGACCCGGACGGGAGCACAGATACGCAGTATTTT.

This sequence joins TRBV20-1 and TRBJ1-3; D is undetermined. Trimming removed 6 bases from V and 9 bases from J, with 12 bases in between. The CDR3 is 11 residues long. Germline V gives CDR1 DFQATT, CDR2 SNEGSKA (reference sequence). The chain's CDR3 is CSAGGVGTIYF. The CDR3 DNA is TGCAGTGCCGGTGGAGTCGGCACCATATATTTT.

V and J are TRBV4-2 and TRBJ2-5, with D perhaps TRBD1 or TRBD2 (5 bases each). V was clipped by 2 bases and J by 1 base, with 11 bases between them. The CDR3 has 15 amino acids. The germline CDR1 and CDR2 sequences are LGHNA and YNFKEQ. The chain's CDR3 is CASSQTGAIQETQYF. In DNA, the CDR3 is TGTGCCAGCAGCCAAACCGGGGCAATCCAAGAGACCCAGTACTTC.

This clonotype was picked up a small number of times. V usage is TRBV2 and J usage is TRBJ1-1; the D is unclear. The V gene lost 3 bases and the J gene lost 5 bases, with 10 bases spanning the gap. The CDR3 runs to 13 residues. Germline V lookup: CDR1 SNHLY, CDR2 FYNNEI. The DNA for the CDR3 is TGTGCCAGCAGTGATGAGGGAGGAACTGAAGCTTTCTTT. Translation: CASSDEGGTEAFF.

Only a few counts were recorded for this clonotype. V and J are TRBV12-3 or TRBV12-4 and TRBJ1-4, with a possible D match to TRBD1 (5 bases). The CDR3 extends over 15 amino acids. Trimming took 5 bases from V and 4 from J, leaving 14 bases between them. CDR3 sequence (DNA): TGTGCCAGCAGTCGGGGGAGGGATTTTAATGAAAAACTGTTTTTT. Translation: CASSRGRDFNEKLFF.

The J gene is TRBJ2-7, the V gene TRBV27, with D perhaps TRBD1 or TRBD2 (6 bases each). The CDR3 is 15 residues long. CDR1 and CDR2 (germline): MNHEY, SMNVEV (reference sequence). Between the trimmed V and J ends, which lost 4 bases and 4 bases, there was a span of 17 bases. As DNA, the CDR3 is TGTGCCAGCAGTTGGGGGCCGGGTGGAGGGTACGAGCAGTACTTC. Residues: CASSWGPGGGYEQYF.

Only a few counts were recorded for this clonotype. The chain combines TRBV6-2 or TRBV6-3 with TRBJ1-1; TRBD1 matches 8 bases. This CDR3 has 14 amino acids. From germline, CDR1 is MNHEY and CDR2 SVGEGT. With V trimmed by 2 bases and J by 4 bases, 3 bases remained unmatched. CDR3 sequence: CASSYQGAGTEAFF. Here the CDR3 DNA reads TGTGCCAGCAGTTACCAGGGGGCCGGCACTGAAGCTTTCTTT.

The chain is built from TRBV27 and TRBJ1-6; 9 bases align to TRBD1. Trimming took 4 bases from V and 2 from J; bases not matched to a gene: 3. The germline V gene has CDR1 MNHEY and CDR2 SMNVEV (reference sequence). This CDR3 comprises 16 residues. CDR3: CASSSGQGTYNSPLHF. The CDR3, as DNA: TGTGCCAGCAGTTCGGGACAGGGCACCTATAATTCACCCCTCCACTTT.

CDR3 residues: CASSPRDWNTEAFF. In DNA, the CDR3 is TGTGCCAGCAGCCCGAGGGACTGGAACACTGAAGCTTTCTTT. The chain joins TRBV5-4 to TRBJ1-1; D is possibly TRBD1 (5 bases). Germline V gene data show CDR1 as SGHNT and CDR2 as YYREEE (reference sequence). CDR3 length: 14 amino acids. V was shortened by 4 bases and J by 1 base, with 11 bases between the two germline ends.

V is TRBV3-1 and J is TRBJ1-6; no firm D call. The CDR3 covers 14 residues. Looked up from germline, CDR1 is LGHDT and CDR2 is YNNKEL (reference sequence). Between the trimmed V and J ends, which lost 4 bases and 6 bases, there was a span of 10 bases. CDR3 bases: TGTGCCAGCAGCCGCAACTTCGGTAATTCACCCCTCCACTTT. Its translation is CASSRNFGNSPLHF.

This clonotype was counted only a few times. The CDR3 DNA is TGTGCCAGCAGTTACTTGGGACAGGGCTCCGGAAACACCATATATTTT. Protein sequence: CASSYLGQGSGNTIYF. This chain uses TRBV6-5 with TRBJ1-3, with 9 nucleotides matching TRBD1. There are 16 residues in the CDR3. Germline V gene lookup returns CDR1 MNHEY and CDR2 SVGAGI. The trim removed 1 base at V and 4 bases at J, leaving 5 bases unmatched.

V and J are TRBV7-8 and TRBJ2-5, with TRBD1 matching 7 bases. The germline gives CDR1 SGHVS, CDR2 FQNEAQ. V lost 5 bases to trimming and J lost 2 bases; unmatched junction nucleotides: 5. The CDR3 length is 14 residues. Written as DNA, the CDR3 is TGTGCCAGCAGCATTCGACAGGGTCAAGAGACCCAGTACTTC. Its protein is CASSIRQGQETQYF.

This clonotype turned up a few times. The V call is TRBV7-2, the J call TRBJ2-2, with a weak D call TRBD2 (6 bases). Trimming stripped 4 bases from V and 3 bases from J, with 12 bases between. CDR1 and CDR2 from the germline V gene are SGHTA and FQGNSA. The CDR3 sequence is 15 residues long. The CDR3 sequence: CASSSGTPYTGELFF. The DNA for the CDR3 is TGTGCCAGCAGCTCCGGGACTCCATACACCGGGGAGCTGTTTTTT. The full variable domain, with the rest looked up from reference TRBV7-2 and TRBJ2-2, is GAGVSQSPSNKVTEKGKDVELRCDPISGHTALYWYRQSLGQGLEFLIYFQGNSAPDKSGLPSDRFSAERTGGSVSTLTIQRTQQEDSAVYLCASSSGTPYTGELFFGEGSRLTVL.

This clonotype was seen more than once but under ten times. This rearrangement joins TRBV7-2 to TRBJ2-3; 10 positions agree with TRBD2. The junction had 6 bases not matched to a gene; V was cut back by 0 bases and J by 6 bases. Germline V gene lookup returns CDR1 SGHTA and CDR2 FQGNSA. The CDR3 spans 16 residues. Written as DNA, the CDR3 is TGTGCCAGCAGCTTAGCGGCTAGCGGGGGATGGGATACGCAGTATTTT. It yields the protein CASSLAASGGWDTQYF.

Ten or more counts support this clonotype. The rearrangement uses TRBV5-6 and TRBJ2-7; 7 bases map to TRBD1. CDR1 and CDR2 (germline): SGHDT, YYEEEE. Unmatched junction bases numbered 5, after V lost 3 bases and J lost 5 bases. The length of the CDR3 is 13 residues. The DNA for the CDR3 is TGTGCCAGCAGCTACAGGGGCGTGGACGAGCAGTACTTC. It codes for CASSYRGVDEQYF.

The gene calls are TRBV7-2 and TRBJ2-6; TRBD1 matches at 7 bases. V lost 5 bases to trimming and J lost 2 bases; unmatched junction nucleotides: 6. CDR1 and CDR2 (germline): SGHTA, FQGNSA. This CDR3 comprises 16 residues. The CDR3 spells CASSPGDRAGANVLTF. The CDR3 nucleotides read TGTGCCAGCAGCCCCGGAGACAGGGCTGGGGCCAACGTCCTGACTTTC. Supplemented by reference TRBV7-2 and TRBJ2-6, the full variable domain reads GAGVSQSPSNKVTEKGKDVELRCDPISGHTALYWYRQSLGQGLEFLIYFQGNSAPDKSGLPSDRFSAERTGGSVSTLTIQRTQQEDSAVYLCASSPGDRAGANVLTFGAGSRLTVL.

This clonotype was detected a few times. CDR3: CASSAGTDQETQYF. The DNA for the CDR3 is TGTGCCAGCAGCGCAGGGACAGACCAAGAGACCCAGTACTTC. This chain joins TRBV5-5 and TRBJ2-5, with 7 bases that match TRBD1. This CDR3 has 14 residues. V gave up 4 bases and J gave up 0 bases; unmatched junction bases: 3. Germline CDR1 is SGHKS and CDR2 is YYEKEE (reference sequence).

The chain links TRBV6-5 to TRBJ1-2, with a possible D match to TRBD1 (6 bases). Deletions cut 6 bases from V and 4 bases from J, with 12 bases between. The germline V gene has CDR1 MNHEY and CDR2 SVGAGI. This CDR3 has 13 amino acids. CDR3: CASRRTGRYGYTF. Here the CDR3 DNA reads TGTGCCAGCAGGAGAACAGGGCGCTATGGCTACACCTTC.

This clonotype was seen a few times. V usage is TRBV6-4 and J usage is TRBJ1-6; D is unclear. CDR3 length: 15 residues. Germline V gene sequence: CDR1 MRHNA, CDR2 SNTAGT. The ends were cut back, 7 bases at V and 5 bases at J, with 15 bases in the middle. In nucleotides, the CDR3 is TGTGCCAGCACCCCGCCCCCGCGCCATAATTCACCCCTCCACTTT. Translation: CASTPPPRHNSPLHF.

This clonotype was found a few times. The chain recombines TRBV5-1 with TRBJ2-1; D tentatively fits TRBD1 or TRBD2 (6 bases each). Germline V gene data show CDR1 as SGHRS and CDR2 as YFSETQ. V lost 4 bases to trimming and J lost 8 bases, with 22 bases between them. This CDR3 is 16 amino acids long. The CDR3: CASSPVTPRGADEQFF. The CDR3 DNA reads as TGCGCCAGCAGCCCCGTCACCCCGAGGGGGGCGGATGAGCAGTTCTTC.